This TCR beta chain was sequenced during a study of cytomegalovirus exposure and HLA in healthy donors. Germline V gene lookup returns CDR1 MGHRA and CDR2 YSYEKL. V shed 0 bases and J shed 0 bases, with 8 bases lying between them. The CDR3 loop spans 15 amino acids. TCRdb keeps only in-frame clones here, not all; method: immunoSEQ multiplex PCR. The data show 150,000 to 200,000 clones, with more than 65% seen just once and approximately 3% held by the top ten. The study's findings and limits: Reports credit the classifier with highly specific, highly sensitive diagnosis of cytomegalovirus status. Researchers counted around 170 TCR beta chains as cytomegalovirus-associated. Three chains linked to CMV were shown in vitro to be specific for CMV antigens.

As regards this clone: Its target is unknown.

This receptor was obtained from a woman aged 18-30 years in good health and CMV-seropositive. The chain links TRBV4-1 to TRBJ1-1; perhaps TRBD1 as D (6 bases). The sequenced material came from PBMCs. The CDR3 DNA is TGCGCCAGCAGCCAAGAAACAGGGCTGAACACTGAAGCTTTCTTT. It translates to CASSQETGLNTEAFF.